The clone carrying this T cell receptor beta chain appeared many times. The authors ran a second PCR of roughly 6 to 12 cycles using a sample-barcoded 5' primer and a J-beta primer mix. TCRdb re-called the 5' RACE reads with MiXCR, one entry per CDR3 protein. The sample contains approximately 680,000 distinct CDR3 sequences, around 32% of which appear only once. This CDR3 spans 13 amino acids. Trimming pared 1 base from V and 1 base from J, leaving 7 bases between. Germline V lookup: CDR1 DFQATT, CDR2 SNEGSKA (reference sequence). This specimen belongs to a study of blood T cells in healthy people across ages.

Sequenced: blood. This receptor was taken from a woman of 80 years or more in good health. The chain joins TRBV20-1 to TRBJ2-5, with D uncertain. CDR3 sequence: CSARGPSQETQYF. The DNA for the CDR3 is TGCAGTGCTAGAGGGCCCAGCCAAGAGACCCAGTACTTC.